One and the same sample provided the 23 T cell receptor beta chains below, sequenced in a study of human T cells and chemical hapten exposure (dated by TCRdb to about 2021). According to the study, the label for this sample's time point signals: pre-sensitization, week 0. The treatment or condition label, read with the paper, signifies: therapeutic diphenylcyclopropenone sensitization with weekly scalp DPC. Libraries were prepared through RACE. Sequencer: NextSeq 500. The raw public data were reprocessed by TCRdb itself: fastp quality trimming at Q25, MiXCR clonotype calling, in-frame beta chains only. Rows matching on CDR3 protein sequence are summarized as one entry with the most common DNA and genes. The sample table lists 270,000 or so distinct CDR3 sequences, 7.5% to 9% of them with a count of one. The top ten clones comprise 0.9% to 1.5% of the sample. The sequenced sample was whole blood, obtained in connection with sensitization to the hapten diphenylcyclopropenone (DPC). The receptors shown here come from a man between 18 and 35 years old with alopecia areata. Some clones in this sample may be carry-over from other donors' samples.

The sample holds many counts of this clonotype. DNA for the CDR3: TGTGCCAGCAGCCCCAGGGTTAGGTCCTACGAGCAGTACTTC. It codes for CASSPRVRSYEQYF. This chain connects TRBV6-2 or TRBV6-3 to TRBJ2-7, with a weak D call TRBD1 (5 bases). Trimming took 6 bases from V and 1 from J, leaving 13 bases between them. This CDR3 has 14 residues. The germline V gene encodes CDR1 MNHEY and CDR2 SVGEGT.

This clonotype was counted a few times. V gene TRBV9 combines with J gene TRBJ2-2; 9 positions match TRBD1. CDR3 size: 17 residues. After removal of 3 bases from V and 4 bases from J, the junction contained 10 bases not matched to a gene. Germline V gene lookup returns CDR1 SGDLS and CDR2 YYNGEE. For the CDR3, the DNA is TGTGCCAGCAGCGGGCGAACAGGGGGCCCACCCACCGGGGAGCTGTTTTTT. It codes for CASSGRTGGPPTGELFF. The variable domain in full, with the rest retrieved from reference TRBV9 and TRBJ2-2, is DSGVTQTPKHLITATGQRVTLRCSPRSGDLSVYWYQQSLDQGLQFLIQYYNGEERAKGNILERFSAQQFPDLHSELNLSSLELGDSALYFCASSGRTGGPPTGELFFGEGSRLTVL.

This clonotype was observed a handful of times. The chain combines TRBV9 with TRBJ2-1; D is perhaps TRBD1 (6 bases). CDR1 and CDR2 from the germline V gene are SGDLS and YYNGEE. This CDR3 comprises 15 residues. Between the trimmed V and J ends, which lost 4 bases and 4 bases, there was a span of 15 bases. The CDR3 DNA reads TGTGCCAGCAGCCCAGATACAGGGATATACAATGAGCAGTTCTTC. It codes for CASSPDTGIYNEQFF.

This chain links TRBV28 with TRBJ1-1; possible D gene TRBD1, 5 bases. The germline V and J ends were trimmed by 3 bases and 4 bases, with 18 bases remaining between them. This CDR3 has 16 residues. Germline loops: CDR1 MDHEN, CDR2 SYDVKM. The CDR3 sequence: CASSFWDWGVGTEAFF. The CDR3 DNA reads TGTGCCAGCAGTTTTTGGGACTGGGGCGTGGGCACTGAAGCTTTCTTT.

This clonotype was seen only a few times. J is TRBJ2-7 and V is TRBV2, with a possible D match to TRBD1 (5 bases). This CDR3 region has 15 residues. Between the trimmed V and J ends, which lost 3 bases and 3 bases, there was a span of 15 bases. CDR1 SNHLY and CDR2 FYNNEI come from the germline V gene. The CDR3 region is CASSDLSAGYYEQYF. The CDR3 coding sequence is TGTGCCAGCAGTGATCTCTCCGCAGGGTACTACGAGCAGTACTTC.

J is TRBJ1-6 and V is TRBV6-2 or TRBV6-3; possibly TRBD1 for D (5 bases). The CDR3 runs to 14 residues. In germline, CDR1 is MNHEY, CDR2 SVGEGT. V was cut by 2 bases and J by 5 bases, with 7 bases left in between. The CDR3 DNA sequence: TGTGCCAGCAGTTACACAGGAAATAATTCACCCCTCCACTTT. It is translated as CASSYTGNNSPLHF.

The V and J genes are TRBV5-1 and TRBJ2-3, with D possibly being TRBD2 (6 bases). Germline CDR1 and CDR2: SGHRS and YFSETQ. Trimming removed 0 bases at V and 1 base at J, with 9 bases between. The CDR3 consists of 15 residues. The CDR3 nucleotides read TGCGCCAGCAGCTTGGGACTAGTTGGCACAGATACGCAGTATTTT. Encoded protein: CASSLGLVGTDTQYF.

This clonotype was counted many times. CDR3 in amino acids: CASSPQPYNEQFF. The CDR3 nucleotides read TGTGCCAGCAGTCCCCAACCCTACAATGAGCAGTTCTTC. This chain joins TRBV27 and TRBJ2-1; D is uncertain. Deletions cut 5 bases from V and 2 bases from J, with 7 bases between. CDR3 length: 13 residues. The germline gives CDR1 MNHEY, CDR2 SMNVEV (reference sequence).

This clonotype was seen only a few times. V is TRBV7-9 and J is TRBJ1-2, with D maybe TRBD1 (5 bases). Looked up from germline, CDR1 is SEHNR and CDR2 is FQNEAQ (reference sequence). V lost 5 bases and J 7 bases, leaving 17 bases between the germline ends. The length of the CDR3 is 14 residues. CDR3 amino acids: CASSRDFVLFGYTF. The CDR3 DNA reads TGTGCCAGCAGCCGGGACTTTGTCCTTTTTGGCTACACCTTC.

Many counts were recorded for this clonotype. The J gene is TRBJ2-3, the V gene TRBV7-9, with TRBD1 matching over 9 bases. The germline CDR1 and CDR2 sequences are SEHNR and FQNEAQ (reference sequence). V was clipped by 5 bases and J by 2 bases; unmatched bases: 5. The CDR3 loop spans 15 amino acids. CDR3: CASSANRGPTDTQYF. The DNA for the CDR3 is TGTGCCAGCAGCGCAAACAGGGGGCCCACAGATACGCAGTATTTT. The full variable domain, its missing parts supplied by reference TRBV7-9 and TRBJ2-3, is DTGVSQNPRHKITKRGQNVTFRCDPISEHNRLYWYRQTLGQGPEFLTYFQNEAQLEKSRLLSDRFSAERPKGSFSTLEIQRTEQGDSAMYLCASSANRGPTDTQYFGPGTRLTVL.

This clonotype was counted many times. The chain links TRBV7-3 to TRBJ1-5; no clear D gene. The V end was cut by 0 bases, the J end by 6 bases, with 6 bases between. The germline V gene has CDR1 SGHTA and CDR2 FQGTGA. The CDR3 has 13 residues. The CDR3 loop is CASSLTPSQPQHF. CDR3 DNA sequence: TGTGCCAGCAGCTTAACCCCCAGTCAGCCCCAGCATTTT.

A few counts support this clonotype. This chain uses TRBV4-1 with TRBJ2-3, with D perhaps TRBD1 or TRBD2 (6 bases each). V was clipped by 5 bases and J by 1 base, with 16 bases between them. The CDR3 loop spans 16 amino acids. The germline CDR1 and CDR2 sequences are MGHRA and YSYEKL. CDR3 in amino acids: CASSSHRDSGTDTQYF. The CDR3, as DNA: TGCGCCAGCAGCTCACACAGGGACTCGGGCACAGATACGCAGTATTTT.

CDR3 in DNA: TGTGCCAGCATTAATCAGTACCAAGAGACCCAGTACTTC. Translating gives CASINQYQETQYF. V is TRBV2 and J is TRBJ2-5; no firm D call. Germline V CDR1 and CDR2: SNHLY, FYNNEI. V lost 7 bases to trimming and J lost 0 bases, with 9 bases between them. The CDR3 runs 13 residues.

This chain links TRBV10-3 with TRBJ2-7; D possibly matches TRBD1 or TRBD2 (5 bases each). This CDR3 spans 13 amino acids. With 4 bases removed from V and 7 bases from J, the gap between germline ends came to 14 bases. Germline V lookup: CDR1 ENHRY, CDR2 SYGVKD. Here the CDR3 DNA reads TGTGCCATCAGTGTTATCCGGGGCGAGGAGCAGTACTTC. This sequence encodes CAISVIRGEEQYF.

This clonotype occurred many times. The DNA of the CDR3 is TGTGCCAGCAGTTTCGCGGGGAACTCTGGAAACACCATATATTTT. It translates to CASSFAGNSGNTIYF. The V gene is TRBV12-3 or TRBV12-4, the J gene TRBJ1-3; no firm D call. CDR3 length equals 15 residues. V was cut by 3 bases and J by 0 bases, with 9 bases left in between.

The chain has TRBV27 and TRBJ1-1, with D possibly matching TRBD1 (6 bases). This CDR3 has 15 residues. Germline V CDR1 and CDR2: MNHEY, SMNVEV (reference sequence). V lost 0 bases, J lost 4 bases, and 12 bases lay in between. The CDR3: CASSLSGGGGTEAFF. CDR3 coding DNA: TGTGCCAGCAGTTTATCTGGGGGAGGGGGCACTGAAGCTTTCTTT.

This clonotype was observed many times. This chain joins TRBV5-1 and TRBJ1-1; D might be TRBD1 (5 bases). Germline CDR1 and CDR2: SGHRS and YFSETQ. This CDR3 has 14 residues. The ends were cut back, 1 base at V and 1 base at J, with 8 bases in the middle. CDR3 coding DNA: TGCGCCAGCAGCTTGTACCAGGGGAACACTGAAGCTTTCTTT. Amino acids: CASSLYQGNTEAFF.

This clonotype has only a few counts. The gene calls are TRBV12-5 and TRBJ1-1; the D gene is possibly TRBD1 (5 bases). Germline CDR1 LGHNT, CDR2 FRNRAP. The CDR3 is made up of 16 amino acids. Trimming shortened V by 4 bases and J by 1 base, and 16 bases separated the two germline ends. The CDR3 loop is CASGSSPGRRNTEAFF. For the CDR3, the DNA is TGTGCTAGTGGTTCTTCCCCGGGACGGCGGAACACTGAAGCTTTCTTT. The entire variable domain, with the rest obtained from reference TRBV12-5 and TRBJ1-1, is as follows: DARVTQTPRHKVTEMGQEVTMRCQPILGHNTVFWYRQTMMQGLELLAYFRNRAPLDDSGMPKDRFSAEMPDATLATLKIQPSEPRDSAVYFCASGSSPGRRNTEAFFGQGTRLTVV.

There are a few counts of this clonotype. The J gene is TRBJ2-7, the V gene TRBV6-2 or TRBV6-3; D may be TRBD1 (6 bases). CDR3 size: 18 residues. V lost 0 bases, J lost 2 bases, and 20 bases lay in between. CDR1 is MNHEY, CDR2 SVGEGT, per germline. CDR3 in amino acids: CASSYSSFSGHFPYEQYV. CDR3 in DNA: TGTGCCAGCAGTTACTCCTCATTTTCGGGACATTTCCCCTACGAGCAGTACGTC.

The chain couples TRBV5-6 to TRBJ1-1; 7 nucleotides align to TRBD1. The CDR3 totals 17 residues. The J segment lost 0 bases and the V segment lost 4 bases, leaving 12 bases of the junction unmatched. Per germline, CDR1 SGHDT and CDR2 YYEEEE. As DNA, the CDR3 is TGTGCCAGCAGCCGGGGACAGCCTAGAATGATGAACACTGAAGCTTTCTTT. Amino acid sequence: CASSRGQPRMMNTEAFF.

In DNA form, the CDR3 reads TGTGCCAGCAGCTCGGGACTAGCGAGAGCCACAGATACGCAGTATTTT. Amino acids: CASSSGLARATDTQYF. This chain joins TRBV7-2 and TRBJ2-3; the match to TRBD2 covers 10 bases. V dropped 4 bases and J dropped 2; count of bases not matched to a gene: 6. The length of the CDR3 is 16 residues. Germline V gives CDR1 SGHTA, CDR2 FQGNSA.

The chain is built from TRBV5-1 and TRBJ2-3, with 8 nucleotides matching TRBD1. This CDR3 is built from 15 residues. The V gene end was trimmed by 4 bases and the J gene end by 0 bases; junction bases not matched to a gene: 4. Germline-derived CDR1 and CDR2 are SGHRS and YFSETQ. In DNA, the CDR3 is TGCGCCAGCAGCCCGGGGGACAGGAGCACAGATACGCAGTATTTT. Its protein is CASSPGDRSTDTQYF. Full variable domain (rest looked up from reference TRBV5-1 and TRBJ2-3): KAGVTQTPRYLIKTRGQQVTLSCSPISGHRSVSWYQQTPGQGLQFLFEYFSETQRNKGNFPGRFSGRQFSNSRSEMNVSTLELGDSALYLCASSPGDRSTDTQYFGPGTRLTVL.

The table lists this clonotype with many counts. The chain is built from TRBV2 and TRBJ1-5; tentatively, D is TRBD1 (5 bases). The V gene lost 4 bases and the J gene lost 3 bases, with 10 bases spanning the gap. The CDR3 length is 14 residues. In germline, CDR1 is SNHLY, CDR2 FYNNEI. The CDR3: CASSGGRVNQPQHF. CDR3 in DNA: TGTGCCAGCAGTGGAGGCAGGGTCAATCAGCCCCAGCATTTT.